Shown below are 30 T cell receptor beta chains from a single sample sequenced in a study of tumor and adjacent non-tumor tissue in lung cancer. No cell sorting was done before RNA was extracted from the tissue. Distant lung tissue was collected more than 3 cm away from the tumor edge. Three rounds of nested PCR, following a modified ARM-PCR protocol, produced the TCRbeta library. One entry per CDR3 protein results from TCRdb running MiXCR on the multiplex PCR reads. The table shows around 82,000 distinct CDR3 sequences, with 80% to 90% occurring only once. The specimen sequenced was distant non-tumor lung tissue. Source of these receptors: a man between 60 and 70 years old with non-small cell lung cancer.

With regard to this clonotype: Sequence at one end of the junction differs from germline and may be a read error. In DNA, the CDR3 is TGCAGTGCCCAGGGACAGAGAAGAAACTATGGCTACACATTC. Translating gives CSAQGQRRNYGYTF. V usage is TRBV20-1 and J usage is TRBJ1-2, with 7 nucleotides matching TRBD1. From germline, CDR1 is DFQATT and CDR2 SNEGSKA (reference sequence). The CDR3 extends over 14 amino acids.

With regard to this clonotype: Compared with germline, one end of the junction differs, possibly owing to a read error. This sequence joins TRBV6-1 and TRBJ1-2; unclear D gene. Per the germline V gene, CDR1 is MNHNS and CDR2 is SASEGT. This CDR3 region has 16 residues. CDR3 nucleotide sequence: TGTGTCAGCAGTGAACGGGTCTTTGAAGGGCGCTATGGCTACACCTTC. This sequence encodes CVSSERVFEGRYGYTF.

The V and J genes are TRBV11-2 and TRBJ2-5, with D possibly TRBD2 on 6 matching bases. CDR3 size: 16 residues. The germline gives CDR1 SGHAT, CDR2 FQNNGV. V lost 7 bases and J lost 5, with 23 bases in between. CDR3 amino acids: CASNFTMGGPNETQYF. In nucleotides, the CDR3 is TGTGCCAGCAACTTCACAATGGGGGGACCAAATGAGACCCAGTACTTC.

For this clonotype: The CDR3 carries no conserved terminal phenylalanine or tryptophan, so it likely arises from a read error. The DNA is left out, because the CDR3 cannot be placed on it with certainty; the CDR3 is given as TCRdb lists it. V and J are TRBV20-1 and TRBJ2-7. Germline V gene lookup returns CDR1 DFQATT and CDR2 SNEGSKA (reference sequence). Counting both end residues, the CDR3 totals 12 amino acids. The CDR3 sequence is CSDSAVTYEEYL.

Remarks on this clonotype: The germline gene is not matched at one end of the junction; a read error may be the cause. V usage is TRBV6-1 and J usage is TRBJ2-7; D possibly uses TRBD1 or TRBD2 (5 bases each). Germline V lookup: CDR1 MNHNS, CDR2 SASEGT. CDR3 length equals 16 residues. The CDR3 is CPSSEAGGAGSYEQYF. The DNA for the CDR3 is TGTCCCAGTAGTGAGGCGGGTGGGGCGGGCTCCTACGAACAGTACTTC.

This clonotype was seen a few times. Just one base apart from a much larger clone, this may be a read error. The rearrangement joins TRBV20-1 to TRBJ1-2; weak D call: TRBD1 (5 bases). Germline CDR1 is DFQATT and CDR2 is SNEGSKA (reference sequence). The CDR3 contains 15 residues. CDR3 DNA: TGCAGTGCTAGACAGGGAAGGAGTATCTCCTATAGCTACACCTTC. It encodes CSARQGRSISYSYTF.

Points on this clonotype: Compared with germline, one end of the junction differs, possibly owing to a read error. The rearrangement uses TRBV12-3 or TRBV12-4 and TRBJ1-5, with D maybe TRBD1 (6 bases). CDR3 length equals 14 residues. CDR3 protein: CASSAGTYNQSQHF. Written as DNA, the CDR3 is TGTGCCAGCAGCGCCGGGACATACAATCAGTCCCAGCATTTT.

About this clonotype: With a much larger clone just one base away, this may be a read error. The chain has TRBV5-6 and TRBJ2-5; 8 bases match TRBD2. Germline CDR1 SGHDT, CDR2 YYEEEE. This CDR3 comprises 15 residues. V lost 1 base to trimming and J lost 4 bases; unmatched junction nucleotides: 6. The CDR3 DNA reads TGTGCCAGCAGCTTGTTAGCGGGAAGGGGAGAGACCCAGTACTTC. Its translation is CASSLLAGRGETQYF.

A word on this clonotype: A read error may explain this, as a much larger clone is one base away. The chain links TRBV5-4 to TRBJ1-6; D unresolved. The ends were cut back, 7 bases at V and 7 bases at J, with 9 bases in the middle. In germline, CDR1 is SGHNT, CDR2 YYREEE (reference sequence). The CDR3 has 12 amino acids. Here the CDR3 reads CASSEVNSPLHF. For the CDR3, the DNA is TGTGCCAGCTCTGAGGTCAATTCACCCCTCCACTTT. The whole variable domain, filled in from reference TRBV5-4 and TRBJ1-6, reads ETGVTQSPTHLIKTRGQQVTLRCSSQSGHNTVSWYQQALGQGPQFIFQYYREEENGRGNFPPRFSGLQFPNYSSELNVNALELDDSALYLCASSEVNSPLHFGNGTRLTVT.

Points on this clonotype: This CDR3 is missing its conserved last phenylalanine or tryptophan, likely due to a read error. The CDR3 DNA reads as TGTGCCAGTAGCTTAGGAAGGGACAATAATTCACCCCTCCACTGT. Translated: CASSLGRDNNSPLHC. The genes are TRBV11-2 and TRBJ1-6, with D maybe TRBD1 (6 bases). CDR1 is SGHAT, CDR2 FQNNGV, per germline. This CDR3 comprises 15 residues.

A word on this clonotype: This may stem from a read error, because a much larger clone lies one nucleotide away. V gene TRBV28 combines with J gene TRBJ1-2; D uncertain. The CDR3 loop spans 11 amino acids. CDR1 MDHEN and CDR2 SYDVKM come from the germline V gene. Between the trimmed V and J ends, which lost 7 bases and 8 bases, there was a span of 11 bases. CDR3 coding DNA: TGTGCCAGCAATGCCCTTAGGGGCTACACCTTC. Translating gives CASNALRGYTF.

The sample holds many counts of this clonotype. The CDR3 spells CSVGKGPYEQYF. CDR3 DNA sequence: TGCAGCGTTGGTAAGGGCCCCTACGAGCAGTACTTC. The chain joins TRBV29-1 to TRBJ2-7; D not certain. Trimming cost V 4 bases and J 2 bases, with 9 bases left between them. Germline CDR1 and CDR2: SQVTM and ANQGSEA. The CDR3 spans 12 residues.

Of note for this clonotype: The junction differs from germline at one of its ends, possibly a read error. This chain joins TRBV28 and TRBJ2-7, with D possibly being TRBD1 (5 bases). The germline V gene has CDR1 MDHEN and CDR2 SYDVKM. This CDR3 spans 15 amino acids. The CDR3 region has the DNA TGTACCAGCAGTTCCCTTAGTGGGGCTTCCTACGAGCAGTACTTC. Protein sequence: CTSSSLSGASYEQYF.

The count of this clonotype is one. A much larger clone is a single base away; this may be a read error. The chain couples TRBV11-2 to TRBJ2-7; D unresolved. In germline, CDR1 is SGHAT, CDR2 FQNNGV. The V and J ends lost 1 base and 5 bases respectively, with 9 bases between them. The CDR3 is 13 residues long. CDR3 in amino acids: CASSLVGHNEQYF. The CDR3 nucleotides read TGTGCCAGCAGCTTAGTCGGGCATAACGAGCAGTACTTC.

The chain is built from TRBV6-2 or TRBV6-3 and TRBJ2-7; perhaps TRBD2 as D (5 bases). The V and J ends lost 5 bases and 12 bases respectively, with 23 bases between them. CDR3 length: 14 residues. Germline V CDR1 and CDR2: MNHEY, SVGEGT. CDR3 DNA: TGTGCCAGCAGTAACGGGCTAGCAGGAGGCCCCGGGTACTTC. Its protein product is CASSNGLAGGPGYF.

This clonotype was recorded a few times. The chain employs TRBV30 and TRBJ1-1; 9 bases map to TRBD1. The trim removed 4 bases at V and 8 bases at J, leaving 8 bases unmatched. The CDR3 has 13 residues. Per germline, CDR1 GTSNPN and CDR2 SVGIG (reference sequence). CDR3 amino acids: CAWIRDRVKEAFF. CDR3 DNA: TGTGCCTGGATAAGGGACAGGGTGAAAGAAGCTTTCTTT.

As to this clonotype: Lacking the conserved final phenylalanine or tryptophan, this CDR3 likely reflects a read error. It is unclear where the CDR3 begins or ends on the DNA, so no DNA is shown, and the CDR3 is as TCRdb lists it. This chain connects TRBV25-1 to TRBJ2-7; the D call TRBD1 from the table was never checked on the DNA. The germline V gene has CDR1 MGHDK and CDR2 SYGVNS. The CDR3 is made up of 13 amino acids, end residues included. CDR3: CASSGGARLEQHL.

On this clonotype itself: At one of its ends the junction is not consistent with the germline gene, which may arise from a read error. This chain connects TRBV4-1 to TRBJ2-2; 8 bases match TRBD2. Germline V gene sequence: CDR1 MGHRA, CDR2 YSYEKL. CDR3 length: 17 amino acids. The CDR3 DNA is TGCGCCAGCGGCTCCCGGACTAGCAGGACGAACACCGGGGAGCTATTTTTT. This gives the protein CASGSRTSRTNTGELFF.

A remark on this clonotype: The junction and the germline gene differ at one end; a read error may be behind it. V usage is TRBV6-1 and J usage is TRBJ1-2, with 7 bases lining up with TRBD1. This CDR3 is 13 amino acids long. The germline CDR1 and CDR2 sequences are MNHNS and SASEGT. The CDR3 nucleotides are TGTGCCACCCAGGGACAGTACAACTATGGCTACACTTTC. As protein: CATQGQYNYGYTF.

This clonotype was picked up a small number of times. It may be a read error: a sequence one base away is much more abundant. The chain employs TRBV12-3 or TRBV12-4 and TRBJ2-3; D gene ambiguous. The CDR3 consists of 11 residues. The CDR3: CANSYTDTQYF. CDR3 bases: TGTGCCAACAGTTACACAGATACGCAGTATTTT.

Notes on this clonotype: The CDR3 does not close with the conserved phenylalanine or tryptophan, likely indicating a read error. The chain uses TRBV11-2 and TRBJ2-7, with TRBD1 as a possible D gene (6 bases). Trimming cost V 5 bases and J 4 bases, with 18 bases left between them. This CDR3 has 15 amino acids. Germline CDR1 and CDR2: SGHAT and FQNNGV. The CDR3 loop is CASSHDRSPLYEQYL. In nucleotides, the CDR3 is TGTGCCAGCAGCCACGACAGGTCCCCCCTATACGAGCAGTACCTC.

In the case of this clonotype: The junction and the germline gene differ at one end; a read error may be behind it. V and J are TRBV20-1 and TRBJ2-7; TRBD2 might be the D (6 bases). Germline CDR1 is DFQATT and CDR2 is SNEGSKA (reference sequence). CDR3 size: 14 residues. Here the CDR3 reads CRVSSPIGSYEQYF. The DNA for the CDR3 is TGCAGAGTTAGCTCCCCCATCGGGAGTTATGAGCAGTACTTT.

A note on this clonotype: This CDR3 is missing its conserved last phenylalanine or tryptophan, likely due to a read error. The chain employs TRBV11-2 and TRBJ2-3, with TRBD2 matching over 7 bases. CDR1 and CDR2 from the germline V gene are SGHAT and FQNNGV. This CDR3 has 15 residues. The CDR3 here is CACSFFLAVADMQYV. In nucleotides, the CDR3 is TGTGCCTGCAGCTTTTTCCTAGCGGTGGCAGATATGCAGTATGTT.

The chain uses TRBV20-1 and TRBJ2-3; D gene unclear. The germline CDR1 and CDR2 sequences are DFQATT and SNEGSKA (reference sequence). This CDR3 contains 11 residues. The CDR3 sequence is CNVKLGDTQYF. The CDR3 bases are TGCAATGTTAAGCTAGGGGATACGCAGTATTTT.

This clonotype was counted a single time. Mismatch with germline at one junction end may stem from a read error. The chain recombines TRBV24-1 with TRBJ2-1, with a possible D match to TRBD2 (5 bases). Germline V lookup: CDR1 KGHDR, CDR2 SFDVKD. The length of the CDR3 is 13 residues. The CDR3 coding sequence is TGTGCTACCAGTGTTCTAGCATTCAATGAGCAGTTGTTC. It translates to CATSVLAFNEQLF.

Concerning this clonotype itself: This sequence may be a read error, since a much larger clone differs from it by one base. The gene calls are TRBV4-1 and TRBJ2-7, with a possible D match to TRBD2 (6 bases). The length of the CDR3 is 16 residues. Germline CDR1 is MGHRA and CDR2 is YSYEKL. In DNA, the CDR3 is TGCGCCAGCAGCCAAGATTTCCCCGGGGGATCCTACGAGCGGTACTTC. Its protein is CASSQDFPGGSYERYF.

As for this clonotype: Being one base from a much bigger clone, this may be a read error. Because it lacks the conserved phenylalanine or tryptophan at the end, this CDR3 is likely a read error. This rearrangement joins TRBV24-1 to TRBJ1-1; TRBD1 is a possible D gene (5 bases). CDR1 KGHDR and CDR2 SFDVKD come from the germline V gene. The CDR3 is 12 amino acids. Trimming cost V 3 bases and J 11 bases, with 12 bases left between them. The CDR3 reads CATSDRGQEAFI. Here the CDR3 DNA reads TGTGCCACCAGTGATCGAGGACAAGAGGCTTTCATT.

In regard to this clonotype: A junction boundary mismatches the germline segment, possibly from a read error. V and J are TRBV11-2 and TRBJ2-6; D not resolved. The CDR3 consists of 14 residues. Germline lookup yields CDR1 SGHAT and CDR2 FQNNGV. DNA for the CDR3: TGTGCCAGCAGTCCTATCTCTGGAGCCAAAGTCCTGGTTTTC. Its protein is CASSPISGAKVLVF.

On this clonotype itself: Since a much larger clone is just one base distant, this may be a read error. V and J are TRBV6-1 and TRBJ2-7, with 8 bases lining up with TRBD2. This CDR3 contains 16 residues. The germline gives CDR1 MNHNS, CDR2 SASEGT. The CDR3 DNA reads as TGTGCCAGCAGTGAGGGGAGCGGGAGTAACTACCACGAGCAGTGCTTC. This codes for CASSEGSGSNYHEQCF.

Concerning this clonotype itself: A much larger clone sits a single nucleotide away, making a read error possible. The rearrangement uses TRBV12-5 and TRBJ2-6, with 7 nucleotides matching TRBD2. This CDR3 spans 18 amino acids. The germline V gene encodes CDR1 LGHNT and CDR2 FRNRAP. Trimming removed 5 bases from V and 2 bases from J; junction bases left unmatched: 12. CDR3 residues: CASGPQTGGSPGANVLTF. The CDR3 bases are TGTGCTAGTGGTCCCCAGACGGGCGGGAGTCCTGGGGCCAACGTCCTGACTTTC.